This T cell receptor (beta chain) was observed in a study of T cells in Graves' hyperthyroidism and ophthalmopathy. The investigators amplified TCR beta CDR3 regions from RNA transcripts. Using the HTBI primer set, a first-round RT-PCR was run on the TCR CDR3. Each CDR3 protein is one row after TCRdb ran MiXCR on the multiplex PCR reads. The sample holds about 840,000 distinct CDR3 sequences, about two fifths seen once. Using more than 7.5 ml of fresh peripheral blood, PBMCs were prepared. This clonotype was picked up a small number of times. Its antigen remains unidentified. Study-wide results and limits: Ophthalmopathy was told apart from stable hyperthyroidism by a 13 V-J model. Among thyroid clonotypes expanded above 0.001, most also appeared in blood.

Germline lookup yields CDR1 SNHLY and CDR2 FYNNEI. The CDR3 extends over 14 amino acids. V was clipped by 5 bases and J by 2 bases, with 13 bases between them. This rearrangement joins TRBV2 to TRBJ2-7, with D possibly being TRBD2 (5 bases). The receptor was derived from a man between 18 and 29 years old with Graves' hyperthyroidism. The sequenced sample consisted of blood. The DNA of the CDR3 is TGTGCCAGCAGTTACGGACTTACTGCCTACGAGCAGTACTTC. Translating it yields CASSYGLTAYEQYF.